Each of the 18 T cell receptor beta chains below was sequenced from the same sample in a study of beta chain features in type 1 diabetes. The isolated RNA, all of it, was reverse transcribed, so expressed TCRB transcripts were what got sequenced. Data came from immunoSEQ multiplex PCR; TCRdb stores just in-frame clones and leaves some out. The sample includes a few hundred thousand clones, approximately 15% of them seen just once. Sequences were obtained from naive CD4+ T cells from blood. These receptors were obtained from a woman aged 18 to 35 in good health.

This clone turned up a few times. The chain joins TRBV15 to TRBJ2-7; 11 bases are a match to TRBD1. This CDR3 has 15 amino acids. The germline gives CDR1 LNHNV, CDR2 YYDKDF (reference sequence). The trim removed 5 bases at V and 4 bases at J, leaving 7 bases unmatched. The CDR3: CATSRGDRGVYEQYF. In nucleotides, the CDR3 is TGTGCCACCAGCCGAGGGGACAGGGGGGTATACGAGCAGTACTTC.

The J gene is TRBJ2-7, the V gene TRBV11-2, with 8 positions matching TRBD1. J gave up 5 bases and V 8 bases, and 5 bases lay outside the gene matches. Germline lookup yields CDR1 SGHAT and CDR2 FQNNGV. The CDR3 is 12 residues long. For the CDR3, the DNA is TGTGCCAGCCTCGACAGGGGCCACGAGCAGTACTTC. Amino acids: CASLDRGHEQYF.

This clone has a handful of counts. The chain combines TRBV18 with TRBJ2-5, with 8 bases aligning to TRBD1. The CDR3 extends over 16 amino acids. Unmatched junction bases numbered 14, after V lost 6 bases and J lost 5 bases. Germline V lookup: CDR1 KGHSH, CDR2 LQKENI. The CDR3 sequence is CASSQTGQGAMETQYF. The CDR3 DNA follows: TGTGCCAGCTCCCAGACGGGCCAGGGGGCAATGGAGACCCAGTACTTC.

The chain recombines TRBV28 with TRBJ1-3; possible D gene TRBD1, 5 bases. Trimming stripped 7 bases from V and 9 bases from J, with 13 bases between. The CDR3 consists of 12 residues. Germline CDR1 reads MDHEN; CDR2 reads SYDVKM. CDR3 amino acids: CASTRGEATIYF. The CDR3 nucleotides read TGTGCCAGCACAAGAGGGGAGGCCACCATATATTTT.

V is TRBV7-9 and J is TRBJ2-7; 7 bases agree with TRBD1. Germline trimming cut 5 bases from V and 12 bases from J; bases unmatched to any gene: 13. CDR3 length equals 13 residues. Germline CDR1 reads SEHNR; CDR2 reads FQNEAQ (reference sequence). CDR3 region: CASSLELDRMWYF. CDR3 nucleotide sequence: TGTGCCAGCAGCCTCGAACTGGACAGGATGTGGTACTTC.

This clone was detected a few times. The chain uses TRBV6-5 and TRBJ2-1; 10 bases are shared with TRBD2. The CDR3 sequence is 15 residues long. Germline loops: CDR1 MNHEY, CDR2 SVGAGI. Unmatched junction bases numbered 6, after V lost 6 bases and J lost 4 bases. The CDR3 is CASRSGTSVYNEQFF. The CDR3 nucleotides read TGTGCCAGCAGATCCGGGACTAGCGTTTACAATGAGCAGTTCTTC.

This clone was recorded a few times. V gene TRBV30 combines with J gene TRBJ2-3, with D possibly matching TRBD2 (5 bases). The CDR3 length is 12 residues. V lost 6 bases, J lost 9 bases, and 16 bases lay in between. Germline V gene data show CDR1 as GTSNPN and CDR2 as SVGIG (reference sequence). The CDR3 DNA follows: TGTGCCTGCCAAGATACTAGGAGAACGCAGTATTTT. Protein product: CACQDTRRTQYF.

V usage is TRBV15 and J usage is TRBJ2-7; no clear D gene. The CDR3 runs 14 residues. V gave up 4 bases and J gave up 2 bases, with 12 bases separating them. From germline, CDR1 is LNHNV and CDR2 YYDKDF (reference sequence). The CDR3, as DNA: TGTGCCACCAGCATGACGAAGGAGACCTACGAGCAGTACTTC. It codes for CATSMTKETYEQYF. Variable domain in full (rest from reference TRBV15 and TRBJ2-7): DAMVIQNPRYQVTQFGKPVTLSCSQTLNHNVMYWYQQKSSQAPKLLFHYYDKDFNNEADTPDNFQSRRPNTSFCFLDIRSPGLGDTAMYLCATSMTKETYEQYFGPGTRLTVT.

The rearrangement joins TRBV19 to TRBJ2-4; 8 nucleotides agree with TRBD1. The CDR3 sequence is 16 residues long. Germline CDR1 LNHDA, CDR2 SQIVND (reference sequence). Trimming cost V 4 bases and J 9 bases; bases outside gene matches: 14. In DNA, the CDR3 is TGTGCCAGTAGTAAGGACAGGGAAACCTACGAGGCCATTCAGTACTTC. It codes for CASSKDRETYEAIQYF.

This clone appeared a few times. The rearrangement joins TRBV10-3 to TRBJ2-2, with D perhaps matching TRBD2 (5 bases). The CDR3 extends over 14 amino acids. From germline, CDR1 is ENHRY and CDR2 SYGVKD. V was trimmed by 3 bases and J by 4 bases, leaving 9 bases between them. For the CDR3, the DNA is TGTGCCATCAGTGATATAGCGAGCACCGGGGAGCTGTTTTTT. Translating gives CAISDIASTGELFF.

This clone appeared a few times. CDR3 coding DNA: TGTGCCAGCAGCTTACGTTCGACGCGGGCTGAAGCTTTCTTT. This encodes CASSLRSTRAEAFF. This chain uses TRBV7-9 with TRBJ1-1; D unclear. Trimming stripped 2 bases from V and 6 bases from J, with 13 bases between. CDR3 length equals 14 residues. CDR1 is SEHNR and CDR2 is FQNEAQ in the germline V gene (reference sequence).

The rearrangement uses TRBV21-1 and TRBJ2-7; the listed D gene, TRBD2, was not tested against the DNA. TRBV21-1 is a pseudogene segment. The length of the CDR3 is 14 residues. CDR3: CASGGGDTDYEQYF. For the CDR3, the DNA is TGTGCCAGCGGAGGGGGGGACACCGACTACGAGCAGTACTTC.

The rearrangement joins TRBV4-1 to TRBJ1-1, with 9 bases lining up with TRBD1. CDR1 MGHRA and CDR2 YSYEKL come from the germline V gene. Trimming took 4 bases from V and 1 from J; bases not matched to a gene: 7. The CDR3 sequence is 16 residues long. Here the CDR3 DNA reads TGCGCCAGCAGCCCCGGACAGGGGCCACGGAACACTGAAGCTTTCTTT. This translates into CASSPGQGPRNTEAFF.

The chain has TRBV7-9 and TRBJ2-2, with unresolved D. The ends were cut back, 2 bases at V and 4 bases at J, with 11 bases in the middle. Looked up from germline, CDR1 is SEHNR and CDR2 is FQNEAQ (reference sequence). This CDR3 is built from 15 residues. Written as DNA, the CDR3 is TGTGCCAGCAGCTTAAATGGCAAGATCACCGGGGAGCTGTTTTTT. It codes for CASSLNGKITGELFF.

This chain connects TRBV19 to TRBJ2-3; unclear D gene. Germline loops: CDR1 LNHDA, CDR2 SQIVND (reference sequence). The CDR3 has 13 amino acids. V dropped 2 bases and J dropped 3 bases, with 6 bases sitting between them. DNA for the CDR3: TGTGCCAGTAGTATACTTCAGACAGATACGCAGTATTTT. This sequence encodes CASSILQTDTQYF.

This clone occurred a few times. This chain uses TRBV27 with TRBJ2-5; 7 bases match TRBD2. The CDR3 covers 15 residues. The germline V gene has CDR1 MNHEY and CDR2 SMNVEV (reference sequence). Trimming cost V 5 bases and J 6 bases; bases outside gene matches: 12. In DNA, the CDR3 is TGTGCCAGCAGTCTTCCGTCAGCGGGGACGAAGACCCAGTACTTC. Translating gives CASSLPSAGTKTQYF.

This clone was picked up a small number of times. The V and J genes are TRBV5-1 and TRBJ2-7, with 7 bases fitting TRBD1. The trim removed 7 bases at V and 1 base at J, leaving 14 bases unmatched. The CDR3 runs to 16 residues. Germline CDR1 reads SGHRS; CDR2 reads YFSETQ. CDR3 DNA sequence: TGCGCCAGCGCATTCCGACGGACAGGAAAATCCTACGAGCAGTACTTC. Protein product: CASAFRRTGKSYEQYF.

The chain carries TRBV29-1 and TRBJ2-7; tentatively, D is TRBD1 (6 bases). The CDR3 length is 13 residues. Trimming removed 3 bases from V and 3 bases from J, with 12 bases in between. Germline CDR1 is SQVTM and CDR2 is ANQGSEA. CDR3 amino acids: CSVEGQGNYEQYF. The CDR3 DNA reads TGCAGCGTTGAGGGGCAGGGGAACTACGAGCAGTACTTC.